This T cell receptor (beta chain) was captured by sequencing in a study of early T cells in non-severe SARS-CoV-2 infection. Turning to the study itself: Chains were not paired, and sequencing was done on bulk RNA from unsorted whole blood.

Individual cDNA molecules received unique molecular identifiers during library preparation. MiXCR, applied by TCRdb to the 5' RACE reads, yields one record per CDR3 protein. The sample includes over 45,000 distinct CDR3 sequences, approximately 10% of them seen just once. The V and J ends lost 2 bases and 0 bases respectively, with 12 bases between them. Germline lookup yields CDR1 SQVTM and CDR2 ANQGSEA. The CDR3 extends over 15 amino acids. As to this clonotype: Its target is not known.

Overall study results and limits: Private and CD4 specificities were missed by VDJdb matching, skewed to anti-spike CD8.

The V and J genes are TRBV29-1 and TRBJ2-3, with a possible D match to TRBD2 (5 bases). The clonotype was recovered from an adult who was a healthcare worker with PCR-confirmed SARS-CoV-2 infection or an uninfected control (not recorded which). The sample was whole blood. CDR3 sequence (DNA): TGCAGCGTTGAATACCCAGCGGTTAGCACAGATACGCAGTATTTT. Amino acid sequence: CSVEYPAVSTDTQYF.